This T cell receptor (beta chain) was sequenced for a study of OX40 agonist ivuxolimab in advanced cancers. Some background on the complete study: The costimulatory receptor OX40 (CD134) was targeted by ivuxolimab, a fully human IgG2 agonistic monoclonal antibody. Intravenous ivuxolimab was administered to patients every 2 weeks at six dose levels: 0.01, 0.1, 0.3, 1.5, 3 and 10 mg/kg. Of the 52 patients in dose escalation, about 20 had hepatocellular carcinoma, some 15 had melanoma, 9 had renal cell carcinoma and 9 had head and neck cancer. In the dose-escalation cohort, around four fifths of patients were male, and the mean age was approximately 60 years, with a range of about 20 to 90. Patients were allowed to have had prior anti-PD-1, anti-PD-L1 or anti-CTLA-4 therapy, and 40% of the dose-escalation patients had previously received checkpoint inhibitors. Partial responses were achieved by three dose-escalation patients, of whom one had hepatocellular carcinoma and two had cutaneous melanoma. Peripheral TCRbeta sequencing aimed to test whether ivuxolimab altered TCR sequence diversity and caused clonal T-cell expansion. The monotherapy dose-escalation portion (N ≈ 55 patients) of the phase I ivuxolimab trial is reported in the paper. The research as a whole found: Low levels of normalized T-cell clonal expansion were also shown by some nonresponding patients. After ivuxolimab, CD8+ T cells had more expanded clones than CD4+ T cells on average. The antigen specificity of the peripheral T cells that underwent clonal expansion was not determined. In the 0.1-3.0 mg/kg groups, partial responders had among the lowest normalized peripheral clonal expansion, particularly in CD8+ T cells. At doses of 0.1 to 3.0 mg/kg, clonal expansion of both CD4+ and CD8+ T cells in blood was seen between baseline and week 6.

Genomic DNA was extracted from sorted cells for sequencing of the TCRbeta CDR3 region. The immunoSEQ Assay was used to sequence the TCRbeta CDR3 regions. In its TCRdb copy, this immuneACCESS table keeps in-frame sequences only and misses some clones. Where compared with another copy, unresolved V genes explain less than half of these, and the others have no known cause. For this sample there are tens of thousands of clones; nearly 90% appear just once. Together, the top ten hold approximately 0.35% of the sample. The trial excluded patients who had a history of autoimmune disease or who were on systemic immunosuppression. Peripheral blood for TCR sequencing was collected from all dose cohorts at baseline, on cycle 4 day 1, and on cycle 7 day 1. The samples were drawn from a first-in-human, open-label, multicenter phase I dose-escalation trial of ivuxolimab. The trial enrolled adults with locally advanced or metastatic head and neck squamous cell, hepatocellular, melanoma or renal cell carcinoma. Before TCR sequencing, CD4+ and CD8+ T cells were separately sorted from peripheral blood.

About this clone itself: Its antigen is not yet known. The input lacks base qualities; no much larger clone sits a single base away.

CDR1 is given as SQVTM and CDR2 as ANQGSEA, both from the germline V gene. The CDR3 numbers 14 residues from cysteine through phenylalanine. Only CDR3 DNA is held: 42 bases, read in frame from base 1. The germline V end is reduced by 6 bases and the J end by 0 bases; junction bases left unmatched: 5. The sequence was collected from an adult with an advanced solid tumor such as melanoma, head and neck, liver or kidney cancer. The chain employs TRBV29-1 and TRBJ1-3, with 7 bases aligning to TRBD1. The input for sequencing was CD4+ or CD8+ T cells sorted from blood, taken in a trial of the OX40 agonist ivuxolimab. The nucleotide sequence is TGCAGCGTCCAGACAGGGAGCTCTGGAAACACCATATATTTT. Translation gives CSVQTGSSGNTIYF. The variable domain in full, with residues beyond the CDR3 obtained from the reference TRBV29-1 and TRBJ1-3 genes, is SAVISQKPSRDICQRGTSLTIQCQVDSQVTMMFWYRQQPGQSLTLIATANQGSEATYESGFVIDKFPISRPNLTFSTLTVSNMSPEDSSIYLCSVQTGSSGNTIYFGEGSWLTVV.